The 15 T cell receptor beta chains listed next were all sequenced from one sample in a study of T cells in localized non-small cell lung cancer. The repertoire was sequenced with immunoSEQ multiplex PCR; TCRdb's copy has only in-frame clones and lacks some. This sample yields some 16,000 clones, of which approximately 89% are seen a single time; over 25% belongs to the top ten. The sample here was peripheral blood, taken before any cancer treatment. These receptors were obtained from a female donor older than 55 with stage III squamous cell lung carcinoma.

V gene TRBV10-3 combines with J gene TRBJ2-7; no reliable D call. V was pared by 2 bases and J by 5 bases, with 4 bases between. Germline loops: CDR1 ENHRY, CDR2 SYGVKD. The CDR3 totals 11 residues. CDR3 loop: CAISEGDEQYF. The CDR3 coding sequence is TGTGCCATCAGTGAGGGAGACGAGCAGTACTTC.

The chain links TRBV14 to TRBJ2-7; D might be TRBD2 (5 bases). The CDR3 contains 13 residues. The germline gives CDR1 SGHDN, CDR2 FVKESK. V was trimmed by 1 base and J by 3 bases, leaving 7 bases between them. CDR3 nucleotides: TGTGCCAGCAGCCAAGCGGGGTTCTACGAGCAGTACTTC. Amino acid sequence: CASSQAGFYEQYF.

The rearrangement links TRBV28 to TRBJ1-2; 9 nucleotides align to TRBD1. The germline V gene has CDR1 MDHEN and CDR2 SYDVKM. V gave up 3 bases and J gave up 2 bases; unmatched junction bases: 10. The CDR3 totals 17 residues. The CDR3 loop reads CASSFGTGYPSNYGYTF. DNA of the CDR3: TGTGCCAGCAGTTTCGGGACAGGGTACCCTTCGAACTATGGCTACACCTTC.

The chain has TRBV5-6 and TRBJ1-5, with 8 positions matching TRBD1. From germline, CDR1 is SGHDT and CDR2 YYEEEE. The J segment lost 2 bases and the V segment lost 3 bases, leaving 1 base of the junction unmatched. The CDR3 extends over 14 amino acids. The CDR3 DNA is TGTGCCAGCAGCTCGGGACAGGGCAATCAGCCCCAGCATTTT. Amino acids: CASSSGQGNQPQHF.

The genes are TRBV6-6 and TRBJ1-5; D possibly corresponds to TRBD1 (5 bases). The CDR3 is 16 amino acids. The ends were cut back, 2 bases at V and 6 bases at J, with 17 bases in the middle. Germline V gene data show CDR1 as MNHNY and CDR2 as SVGAGI (reference sequence). CDR3 sequence: CASSYGLGVMVQPQHF. The CDR3 DNA follows: TGTGCCAGCAGTTACGGTTTGGGGGTTATGGTTCAGCCCCAGCATTTT.

This clone has only one observation. The chain links TRBV6-6 to TRBJ1-2; TRBD1 is a possible D gene (6 bases). V was clipped by 2 bases and J by 8 bases, with 21 bases between them. The CDR3 length is 16 residues. Germline assignment: CDR1 MNHNY and CDR2 SVGAGI (reference sequence). The CDR3, as DNA: TGTGCCAGCAGTTACCCCCAGGGGAGCAGTGAAGAGGGCTACACCTTC. It encodes CASSYPQGSSEEGYTF.

This clone was observed a handful of times. This chain links TRBV7-9 with TRBJ1-1; the match to TRBD1 covers 8 bases. The CDR3 runs 15 residues. Germline values: CDR1 SEHNR, CDR2 FQNEAQ (reference sequence). V gave up 5 bases and J gave up 11 bases; unmatched junction bases: 16. CDR3 nucleotides: TGTGCCAGCAGCCAAAGGGGACAGGAGGCGAAGGGTGCTTTCTTT. Protein sequence: CASSQRGQEAKGAFF.

This chain connects TRBV2 to TRBJ1-3; D perhaps matches TRBD1 (6 bases). Germline CDR1 SNHLY, CDR2 FYNNEI. The CDR3 runs 17 residues. Between the trimmed V and J ends, which lost 1 base and 4 bases, there was a span of 17 bases. The CDR3 sequence is CASSEGRAGDLGNTIYF. The DNA for the CDR3 is TGTGCCAGCAGTGAAGGAAGGGCAGGGGACCTAGGAAACACCATATATTTT.

This chain uses TRBV7-6 with TRBJ2-1; 13 nucleotides align to TRBD2. V dropped 5 bases and J dropped 4; count of bases not matched to a gene: 2. Germline loops: CDR1 SGHVS, CDR2 FNYEAQ. CDR3 size: 15 residues. Written as DNA, the CDR3 is TGTGCCAGCAGCCCGACTAGCGGGGGGTACAATGAGCAGTTCTTC. It specifies CASSPTSGGYNEQFF.

The rearrangement joins TRBV5-1 to TRBJ2-3; tentative D call: TRBD1 (6 bases). Germline lookup yields CDR1 SGHRS and CDR2 YFSETQ. Trimming took off 6 bases at V and 3 bases at J, with 11 bases between the two ends. The CDR3 has 13 residues. In DNA, the CDR3 is TGCGCCAGCACAGGGGTAGGGACAGATACGCAGTATTTT. Its translation: CASTGVGTDTQYF.

On this clone itself: A much larger clone lies a single base off, so this may be a read error. This same CDR3 is encoded by further DNA sequences in the sample. The V gene is TRBV4-2, the J gene TRBJ2-6, with D unclear. Germline values: CDR1 LGHNA, CDR2 YNFKEQ. The CDR3 is made up of 16 amino acids. Trimming removed 3 bases at V and 0 bases at J, with 9 bases between. The CDR3, as DNA: TGTGCCAGCAGCCAGGACCGCTACTCTGGGGCCAACGTCCTGACTTTC. This codes for CASSQDRYSGANVLTF.

The chain uses TRBV14 and TRBJ1-1; D remains unclear. V lost 1 base and J 5 bases, leaving 11 bases between the germline ends. Looked up from germline, CDR1 is SGHDN and CDR2 is FVKESK. This CDR3 contains 14 residues. Here the CDR3 DNA reads TGTGCCAGCAGCCAAGGATGGGGTTTGACTGAAGCTTTCTTT. The encoded protein is CASSQGWGLTEAFF.

This chain connects TRBV7-2 to TRBJ2-3; 14 bases match TRBD2. The length of the CDR3 is 16 residues. Germline V gene lookup returns CDR1 SGHTA and CDR2 FQGNSA. The V gene end was trimmed by 5 bases and the J gene end by 3 bases; junction bases not matched to a gene: 4. The CDR3 region is CASSPRLAGGTDTQYF. The CDR3 DNA sequence: TGTGCCAGCAGCCCCAGACTAGCGGGGGGGACAGATACGCAGTATTTT.

This chain joins TRBV5-1 and TRBJ2-5; D possibly corresponds to TRBD1 (6 bases). CDR3 length: 15 residues. V gave up 4 bases and J gave up 2 bases, with 15 bases separating them. Per germline, CDR1 SGHRS and CDR2 YFSETQ. CDR3 in amino acids: CASSPGDILQETQYF. The CDR3 DNA sequence: TGCGCCAGCAGCCCCGGGGACATCTTACAAGAGACCCAGTACTTC.

The V and J genes are TRBV6-1 and TRBJ2-1; TRBD1 might be the D (7 bases). This CDR3 is built from 14 residues. Between the trimmed V and J ends, which lost 2 bases and 11 bases, there was a span of 16 bases. Germline V gives CDR1 MNHNS, CDR2 SASEGT. The CDR3 DNA reads TGTGCCAGCAGTGAACGACAGGGCGGGGTAAAGCAGTTCTTC. Translating gives CASSERQGGVKQFF.